What follows describes a single T cell receptor beta chain. The sample holds many counts of this clonotype. Its specific antigen is unknown. No clone much larger than this one lies a single base away; base qualities are absent. V is trimmed back by 3 bases and J by 3 bases, and the junction contains 1 base that no gene match accounts for. The CDR3 runs 14 amino acids, cysteine and phenylalanine included. Left in the record is the CDR3 DNA by itself, 42 bases read in frame from the first base. This entry comes from a study of Graves' ophthalmopathy and Graves' hyperthyroidism (dated by TCRdb to 2016 to 2019). Background on the whole study: Peripheral blood was collected before any treatment was given, at the time of initial diagnosis. To tell Graves' ophthalmopathy apart from Graves' hyperthyroidism, and to predict which patients would progress to ophthalmopathy, the study relied on TCR beta repertoire signatures. In total, around 130 blood samples were TCR-sequenced: 40 to 45 ophthalmopathy, some 80 hyperthyroidism and some 17 hyperthyroidism-to-ophthalmopathy patients. To explore V-J signatures distinguishing ophthalmopathy from hyperthyroidism, a discovery set of around 100 patients (roughly 44 ophthalmopathy, over 55 stable hyperthyroidism) was enrolled. An independent validation cohort comprised some 18 hyperthyroidism patients and around 16 patients who later progressed from hyperthyroidism to ophthalmopathy. In a handful of hyperthyroidism patients, the T-cell repertoire of thyroid tissue was compared with the T-cell repertoire of blood. Following sample collection, hyperthyroidism patients were given methimazole at a starting dose of 30 mg daily, and ophthalmopathy patients were given high-dose intravenous methylprednisolone. The roughly 90 discovery patients were divided at random into training and test sets in a 7:3 ratio. What the work shows at the level of the full study, not this receptor alone: In validation, the model predicted ophthalmopathy progression with roughly 68% sensitivity and roughly 72% specificity; around twelve predicted patients were CT-confirmed with GO in a median of around 6 months. Most of the expanded thyroid clonotypes with a frequency above 0.001 were also detected in blood, and it was suggested that the thyroid immune response may be reflected by blood repertoires. In cross-validation, the 13-signature model distinguished ophthalmopathy from stable hyperthyroidism with 85% to 90% sensitivity and about 84% specificity, and in the test set the corresponding values were about 80% and 75%. No statistical method was used to predetermine the sample size, and group allocation was not hidden from the investigators.

Ophthalmopathy patients were characterized by moderately to severely active disease, a Clinical Activity Score of at least 3, a NOSPECS grade of at least 4, and a disease duration under 3 months. Anyone with other autoimmune diseases, uncontrolled infections, pregnancy or lactation was excluded from the study. Clinical symptoms, serum thyroxine, TRAb, thyroid ultrasound and orbital computed tomography were used for diagnosis. PBMCs were isolated from about 10 ml of fresh peripheral blood by Ficoll-Paque density gradient centrifugation. Trizol reagent was used to extract the total RNA, and its quality was then checked on an Agilent 2100 Bioanalyzer. For repertoire sequencing, TCR beta CDR3 regions were amplified from RNA transcripts. A first-round RT-PCR used HTBI primers with the Qiagen OneStep RT-PCR kit, followed by a second-round multiplex PCR, size selection and purification. Libraries were sequenced on an Illumina HiSeq2000 using paired-end 100 bp reads. Regarding the original processing steps: SOAPnuke was used to process the reads, removing any read that contained adapters or uncalled bases, had a mean Phred below 15, or lacked an exact match to the constant primer or identifier. High-quality paired reads were merged with COPE v1.2.5. Unique nucleotide sequences were defined as clonotypes and aligned to IMGT TRB V, D and J references using MiTCR v1.1. Analysis was restricted to V-J combinations with a frequency above 0.0001, which covered 99% to 99.2% of repertoires. A TCR clonal expansion and chaos score per V-J combination was defined as the ratio of F50 clonal expansion to chaos observed in the TCRdist matrix. Welch's t-statistics and random forest were used to reduce features to about 13 V-J combinations, which were fed into a naive Bayes classifier. The Morisita-Horn index was used to measure how similar the thyroid and blood repertoires were. The public sequencing data were trimmed at Q25 with fastp and processed into clonotypes with MiXCR by TCRdb, which kept only in-frame beta chains. A single entry per CDR3 protein holds the most common genes and DNA from its merged rows. The V and J calls shown here were made by TCRdb, not taken from the authors' results. For this sample there are about half a million distinct CDR3 sequences; 13% to 15% appear just once. About a tenth of the sample comes from the top ten.

The specimen sequenced was blood. The chain is encoded by TRBV12-3 or TRBV12-4 joined to TRBJ2-7, with 11 middle bases fitting TRBD1. The source is a woman aged 30 to 39 with Graves' ophthalmopathy. Donor details come from another sample of the same person, matched by shared clones. The CDR3 region: CASSFGTGGYEQYF. The sequence in DNA is TGTGCCAGCAGTTTTGGGACAGGGGGCTACGAGCAGTACTTC.